Below, 20 T cell receptor beta chains from the same sample are listed, as sequenced in a study of blood T cell repertoires in COVID-19. Only in-frame clones appear in the TCRdb table, and some are missing; sequencing was by immunoSEQ multiplex PCR. The profile shows about 150,000 clones, roughly 88% of them singletons. Sequencing was done on a sample of peripheral blood. These receptors were taken from a man in his fifties or sixties with active or convalescent COVID-19.

The V call is TRBV28, the J call TRBJ2-7, with TRBD2 matching over 7 bases. Unmatched junction bases numbered 8, after V lost 7 bases and J lost 2 bases. Per the germline V gene, CDR1 is MDHEN and CDR2 is SYDVKM. The CDR3 runs to 14 residues. The CDR3 region has the DNA TGTGCCAGCAACCCAGCGGGACTAACCTACGAGCAGTACTTC. Its protein product is CASNPAGLTYEQYF.

V is TRBV7-9 and J is TRBJ1-4, with D hard to call. Trimming stripped 1 base from V and 3 bases from J, with 9 bases between. Per germline, CDR1 SEHNR and CDR2 FQNEAQ (reference sequence). The CDR3 totals 15 residues. The CDR3 reads CASSLDAQSNEKLFF. For the CDR3, the DNA is TGTGCCAGCAGCTTAGATGCACAGTCTAATGAAAAACTGTTTTTT.

The chain carries TRBV11-2 and TRBJ1-1; D possibly corresponds to TRBD1 (5 bases). V was pared by 5 bases and J by 5 bases, with 12 bases between. The V gene's germline CDR1 is SGHAT and CDR2 FQNNGV. The CDR3 sequence is 13 residues long. This CDR3 reads CASSISGGTEAFF. DNA for the CDR3: TGTGCCAGCAGCATTAGCGGGGGGACTGAAGCTTTCTTT.

The chain recombines TRBV19 with TRBJ2-1; TRBD2 matches 7 bases. Germline V CDR1 and CDR2: LNHDA, SQIVND (reference sequence). The CDR3 is 16 residues long. J was trimmed by 6 bases and V by 7 bases; bases with no gene match: 15. CDR3 sequence: CASNPLGSGETNEQFF. Written as DNA, the CDR3 is TGTGCCAGTAACCCTCTAGGCAGCGGGGAAACCAATGAGCAGTTCTTC.

This clone was seen a few times. Here the CDR3 reads CASSSRIRGPGLNEQYF. The CDR3 bases are TGTGCCAGCAGCTCCCGCATCAGGGGCCCCGGGTTGAACGAGCAGTACTTC. The chain is built from TRBV11-2 and TRBJ2-7; D is perhaps TRBD1 (6 bases). Germline V lookup: CDR1 SGHAT, CDR2 FQNNGV. This CDR3 contains 17 residues. Trimming pared 4 bases from V and 5 bases from J, leaving 24 bases between.

The chain couples TRBV24-1 to TRBJ2-2; D gene uncertain. V was shortened by 0 bases and J by 0 bases, with 7 bases between the two germline ends. Per germline, CDR1 KGHDR and CDR2 SFDVKD. The CDR3 consists of 16 residues. In DNA form, the CDR3 reads TGTGCCACCAGTGATTTGACGACAACGAACACCGGGGAGCTGTTTTTT. Translating it yields CATSDLTTTNTGELFF.

This sequence joins TRBV29-1 and TRBJ2-2; 8 bases align to TRBD1. The CDR3 has 15 amino acids. The germline V gene encodes CDR1 SQVTM and CDR2 ANQGSEA. The trim removed 7 bases at V and 4 bases at J, leaving 11 bases unmatched. The CDR3 spells CSAKWGQAGTGELFF. The CDR3 DNA reads as TGCAGCGCCAAATGGGGACAGGCGGGCACCGGGGAGCTGTTTTTT.

Of note for this clone: This specimen includes other DNA sequences encoding the same CDR3. The chain is built from TRBV18 and TRBJ1-5, with TRBD1 matching 7 bases. The V gene end was trimmed by 3 bases and the J gene end by 5 bases; junction bases not matched to a gene: 1. This CDR3 has 13 amino acids. Germline values: CDR1 KGHSH, CDR2 LQKENI. CDR3 residues: CASSPDRDQPQHF. Here the CDR3 DNA reads TGTGCCAGCTCACCCGACAGGGATCAGCCCCAGCATTTT.

The J gene is TRBJ1-2, the V gene TRBV28; 7 nucleotides align to TRBD1. This CDR3 comprises 16 residues. Trimming took 6 bases from V and 4 from J; bases not matched to a gene: 14. The germline V gene encodes CDR1 MDHEN and CDR2 SYDVKM. CDR3 in amino acids: CASRTHRGGGSYGYTF. CDR3 in DNA: TGTGCCAGCAGAACGCACAGGGGCGGGGGGAGCTATGGCTACACCTTC.

This clone appeared a few times. CDR3 in amino acids: CASSPGGKNTEAFF. CDR3 coding DNA: TGTGCCAGCAGCCCCGGGGGGAAGAACACTGAAGCTTTCTTT. This chain connects TRBV9 to TRBJ1-1, with D possibly being TRBD1 (5 bases). Trimming removed 4 bases from V and 1 base from J, with 11 bases in between. CDR1 and CDR2 (germline): SGDLS, YYNGEE. This CDR3 spans 14 amino acids.

The V gene is TRBV2, the J gene TRBJ2-1, with 9 bases matching TRBD2. The CDR3 sequence is 21 residues long. Germline values: CDR1 SNHLY, CDR2 FYNNEI. The trim removed 6 bases at V and 3 bases at J, leaving 24 bases unmatched. CDR3 residues: CASRPGTPGLAQVGSYNEQFF. The CDR3 DNA follows: TGTGCCAGCAGACCCGGAACCCCGGGACTAGCTCAAGTTGGGAGCTACAATGAGCAGTTCTTC.

The CDR3 spells CSASLSGAQETQYF. The CDR3 DNA sequence: TGCAGTGCTAGTCTATCGGGAGCCCAAGAGACCCAGTACTTC. This chain links TRBV20-1 with TRBJ2-5; weak D call: TRBD2 (6 bases). Trimming cost V 3 bases and J 1 base, with 12 bases left between them. This CDR3 spans 14 amino acids. Germline V CDR1 and CDR2: DFQATT, SNEGSKA (reference sequence).

The chain carries TRBV2 and TRBJ1-5; TRBD1 is a possible D gene (5 bases). CDR1 is SNHLY and CDR2 is FYNNEI in the germline V gene. The CDR3 has 14 residues. Trimming cost V 4 bases and J 3 bases, with 10 bases left between them. The CDR3 DNA reads as TGTGCCAGCAGTGTAAGGGGTAACAATCAGCCCCAGCATTTT. The encoded protein is CASSVRGNNQPQHF.

V and J are TRBV6-5 and TRBJ1-5, with 7 bases matching TRBD1. Germline lookup yields CDR1 MNHEY and CDR2 SVGAGI. With 6 bases clipped from V and 9 bases from J, the junction kept 11 bases outside the gene matches. The CDR3 contains 14 residues. CDR3 loop: CASSPGIRTGPQHF. CDR3 DNA: TGTGCCAGCAGCCCAGGAATACGGACAGGGCCCCAGCATTTT.

This sequence joins TRBV28 and TRBJ1-1; TRBD1 agrees at 8 bases. Germline V gives CDR1 MDHEN, CDR2 SYDVKM. Trimming cost V 6 bases and J 6 bases; bases outside gene matches: 12. The CDR3 has 15 residues. Here the CDR3 reads CASSRPGGAYAEAFF. CDR3 DNA sequence: TGTGCCAGCAGCCGCCCAGGGGGCGCGTACGCTGAAGCTTTCTTT. Variable domain in full (rest from reference TRBV28 and TRBJ1-1): DVKVTQSSRYLVKRTGEKVFLECVQDMDHENMFWYRQDPGLGLRLIYFSYDVKMKEKGDIPEGYSVSREKKERFSLILESASTNQTSMYLCASSRPGGAYAEAFFGQGTRLTVV.

The chain has TRBV5-5 and TRBJ2-7, with a possible D match to TRBD2 (6 bases). The CDR3 covers 15 residues. V was pared by 1 base and J by 1 base, with 12 bases between. Germline CDR1 and CDR2: SGHKS and YYEKEE (reference sequence). CDR3 sequence reads: CASSLMLARSYEQYF. The CDR3 DNA is TGTGCCAGCAGCTTGATGCTAGCGAGGTCCTACGAGCAGTACTTC.

This clone was counted once. The chain joins TRBV24-1 to TRBJ2-2, with 16 bases lining up with TRBD2. V dropped 3 bases and J dropped 6; count of bases not matched to a gene: 6. The CDR3 has 18 amino acids. Germline CDR1 and CDR2: KGHDR and SFDVKD. Written as DNA, the CDR3 is TGTGCCACCAGTGATATCGGGACTAGCGGGAGGGCCGCCGGGGAGCTGTTTTTT. Its protein product is CATSDIGTSGRAAGELFF.

The rearrangement joins TRBV28 to TRBJ2-2, with D perhaps TRBD1 (5 bases). The length of the CDR3 is 17 residues. Trimming stripped 1 base from V and 0 bases from J, with 12 bases between. The V gene's germline CDR1 is MDHEN and CDR2 SYDVKM. CDR3 DNA sequence: TGTGCCAGCAGTTTATTAGTACAGGCCGCGAACACCGGGGAGCTGTTTTTT. This sequence encodes CASSLLVQAANTGELFF.

The CDR3 reads CASRGTSGSEQYF. The CDR3 coding sequence is TGTGCCAGCAGGGGGACTAGCGGGAGCGAGCAGTACTTC. The chain uses TRBV12-3 or TRBV12-4 and TRBJ2-7; 14 positions match TRBD2. The CDR3 contains 13 residues. V trimming: 6 bases; J trimming: 6 bases; junction bases outside the gene matches: 1.

The V gene is TRBV28, the J gene TRBJ1-6, with D possibly matching TRBD1 (5 bases). The germline V gene has CDR1 MDHEN and CDR2 SYDVKM. CDR3 size: 16 residues. Trimming shortened V by 3 bases and J by 7 bases, and 16 bases separated the two germline ends. The DNA of the CDR3 is TGTGCCAGCAGTTTTGTTTTGGCAGGGCCAAATTCACCCCTCCACTTT. Protein sequence: CASSFVLAGPNSPLHF.